These T cell receptor beta chains were read from a single sample in a study of T cell clonotyping in hematopoietic cell transplantation. Libraries were prepared by immunoSEQ multiplex PCR; TCRdb keeps only in-frame clonotypes and omits some of them. The table shows several thousand clones, with 75% to 80% occurring only once. The sequencing here drew on PBMCs, taken 180 days after allogeneic stem cell transplant. The receptor set was obtained from a male patient in his thirties or forties who had an allogeneic stem cell transplant from a related donor, so the T cells may come from the graft donor. Some clones in this sample may be carry-over from other donors' samples. Both conserved end residues are part of each CDR3. A D gene is named only where the DNA matches it firmly. Clone size, where shown, is once, few, many, or a class for clones that have expanded.

V gene	D gene	J gene	clone size	CDR3 DNA	CDR3 protein
TRBV4-3	-	TRBJ2-7	-	TGCGCCAGCAGCCCTACAGCTCTCCATACCTACGAGCAGTACTTC	CASSPTALHTYEQYF
TRBV25-1	TRBD1	TRBJ1-2	-	TGTGCCAGCAGTCCACACGTTTCGACAGGGATTGGCTATGGCTACACCTTC	CASSPHVSTGIGYGYTF
TRBV7-9	TRBD2	TRBJ2-2	-	TGTGCCAGCAGCACTAGCGGGAGACGGAGCACCGGGGAGCTGTTTTTT	CASSTSGRRSTGELFF
TRBV9	TRBD2	TRBJ2-7	-	TGTGCCAGCAGCGTAGATCCAGCGGGGGCCCTGCGGCACGAGCAGTACTTC	CASSVDPAGALRHEQYF
TRBV7-6	-	TRBJ2-7	-	TGTGCCAGCAGGGGGGGGCCTACCTCCTACGAGCAGTACTTC	CASRGGPTSYEQYF
TRBV14	-	TRBJ2-7	medium-sized	TGTGCCAGCGGGTTTGGGTACTCCTACGAGCAGTACTTC	CASGFGYSYEQYF
TRBV27	-	TRBJ1-6	-	TGTGCCAGCGGGCGCCTCAGCAATTCACCCCTCCACTTT	CASGRLSNSPLHF
TRBV25-1	-	TRBJ1-2	few	TGTGCCAGCAGTGGACAGCACTATGGCTACACCTTC	CASSGQHYGYTF
TRBV27	-	TRBJ2-2	-	TGTGCCAGCAGTCTAAACACCGGGGAGCTGTTTTTT	CASSLNTGELFF
TRBV7-2	TRBD2	TRBJ2-7	-	TGTGCCAGCAGCTTAGCCTGGCGGGGGTACGAGCAGTACTTC	CASSLAWRGYEQYF
TRBV30	-	TRBJ2-5	-	TGTGCCTGGGGAGGGTCTCCTTTGACCCAGTACTTC	CAWGGSPLTQYF
TRBV7-2	-	TRBJ1-4	-	TGTGCCAGCAGCTTGTGGGGCGGTAATAATGAAAAACTGTTTTTT	CASSLWGGNNEKLFF
TRBV7-2	-	TRBJ1-2	once	TGTGCCAGCAGCTTAGGGCCTAACTATGGCTACACCTTC	CASSLGPNYGYTF
TRBV7-2	-	TRBJ2-2	medium-sized	TGTGCCAGCACCGTTTTGGCCGGGGAGCTGTTTTTT	CASTVLAGELFF
TRBV5-5	-	TRBJ2-7	-	TGTGCCAGCAGCTTGGACGCAGTGAGCTCCTACGAGCAGTACTTC	CASSLDAVSSYEQYF
TRBV29-1	TRBD1	TRBJ1-2	-	TGCAGCGTTGAGAGGGCAGGGGGGGACTATGGCTACACCTTC	CSVERAGGDYGYTF
TRBV27	-	TRBJ1-1	-	TGTGCCAGCAAGGGGACTATTGGTACTGAAGCTTTCTTT	CASKGTIGTEAFF
TRBV6-6	-	TRBJ2-2	-	TGTGCCAGCAGTTACACGGACCCACTAGTGAACGGGGAGCTGTTTTTT	CASSYTDPLVNGELFF
TRBV6-5	-	TRBJ2-5	-	TGTGCCAGCACCCAGCAAGAGACCCAGTACTTC	CASTQQETQYF
TRBV6-5	-	TRBJ2-2	-	TGTGCCAGCAGTCGTCCGGAGGGCAGGGACGGGGAGCTGTTTTTT	CASSRPEGRDGELFF
TRBV7-3	-	TRBJ1-6	-	TGTGCCAGCAGCTTGTCAAGCTCCTATAATTCACCCCTCCACTTT	CASSLSSSYNSPLHF
TRBV5-5	TRBD1	TRBJ1-1	-	TGTGCCAGCAGCTGGGGACAGGGGATAAACACTGAAGCTTTCTTT	CASSWGQGINTEAFF
TRBV5-1	TRBD1	TRBJ2-1	-	TGCGCCAGCAGCTTGGAGGGACAGAGATACAATGAGCAGTTCTTC	CASSLEGQRYNEQFF
TRBV19	-	TRBJ1-3	-	TGTGCCAGTAGCCAAGGAGCAGGGCCGTCTGGAAACACCATATATTTT	CASSQGAGPSGNTIYF
TRBV14	TRBD1	TRBJ1-2	-	TGTGCCAGCAGCCGTCGGGGACAGGGTTATGGCTACACCTTC	CASSRRGQGYGYTF
TRBV19	-	TRBJ1-2	-	TGTGCCAGTAGTATAGCCGAGGGCTTGTCGGGCTACACCTTC	CASSIAEGLSGYTF
TRBV6-6	-	TRBJ1-5	once	TGTGCCAGCAGTTTTGTAGAGGGACAGCCCCAGCATTTT	CASSFVEGQPQHF
TRBV25-1	-	TRBJ1-1	few	TGTGCCAGCAGTGGGGGAGCTGAAGCTTTCTTT	CASSGGAEAFF
TRBV28	-	TRBJ1-3	-	TGTGCCAGCAGTTTAGATGGGTCTCCCTCTGGAAACACCATATATTTT	CASSLDGSPSGNTIYF
TRBV2	-	TRBJ2-5	-	TGTGCCACCGGTAGTGGAGTCGCCGAGAGACAAGAGACCCAGTACTTC	CATGSGVAERQETQYF
TRBV28	-	TRBJ2-3	-	TGTGCCAGCAGTCACGGGGGAGATACGCAGTATTTT	CASSHGGDTQYF
TRBV21-1	-	TRBJ1-5	-	TGTGCCAGCAGCGTACGGGACAGGAATAGCAATCAGCCCCAGCATTTT	CASSVRDRNSNQPQHF
TRBV15	-	TRBJ2-1	-	TGTGCCACCGCTGGGGGCGCCTACAATGAGCAGTTCTTC	CATAGGAYNEQFF
TRBV25-1	-	TRBJ1-2	-	TGTGCCAGCAGTGAATCTGGACAGCTCTATGGCTACACCTTC	CASSESGQLYGYTF
TRBV29-1	-	TRBJ1-2	-	TGCAGCGCCCTTAGTGAGGTTAACTATGGCTACACCTTC	CSALSEVNYGYTF
TRBV9	-	TRBJ1-2	-	TGTGCCAGCAGCGTAGGCCCAGGGGAATTATCGGGCTACACCTTC	CASSVGPGELSGYTF
TRBV2	-	TRBJ1-1	-	TGTGCCAGCATTTCCTCGTCTGGGTCCGGCACTGAAGCTTTCTTT	CASISSSGSGTEAFF
TRBV23-1	-	TRBJ1-5	-	TGCGCCAGCAGTCAATCTTTCCGGGCTCTGTGCAATCAGCCCCAGCATTTT	CASSQSFRALCNQPQHF
TRBV5-8	-	TRBJ1-1	-	TGTGCCAGCAGCTTGAGAATTTGGGATGAAGCTTTCTTT	CASSLRIWDEAFF
TRBV5-1	-	TRBJ1-2	-	TGCGCCAGCAGCTTTTCAGAGCCGTATGGCTACACCTTC	CASSFSEPYGYTF
TRBV7-6	-	TRBJ2-7	-	TGTGCCAGCAGCTTAAGCCCAGGACTCTACGAGCAGTACTTC	CASSLSPGLYEQYF
TRBV29-1	-	TRBJ1-4	-	TGCAGCGTCACACTTACAACTAATGAAAAACTGTTTTTT	CSVTLTTNEKLFF
TRBV9	-	TRBJ1-1	once	TGTGCCAGCAGCATCATGGTGGGCACTGAAGCTTTCTTT	CASSIMVGTEAFF
TRBV7-8	-	TRBJ2-5	-	TGTGCCAGCAGCACCGCTCCTCAGGGGTGGCAAGAGACCCAGTACTTC	CASSTAPQGWQETQYF
TRBV5-1	TRBD1	TRBJ1-4	-	TGCGCCAGTCGACAGGGAGGTTTGGAAAAACTGTTTTTT	CASRQGGLEKLFF
TRBV6-5	-	TRBJ1-1	few	TGTGCCAGCAGTTACTCGGCAGGGCCCTTAGATGAAGCTTTCTTT	CASSYSAGPLDEAFF
TRBV6-5	-	TRBJ2-7	-	TGTGCCAGCACACAGGAGGGCTCCTACGAGCAGTACTTC	CASTQEGSYEQYF
TRBV7-2	-	TRBJ2-3	-	TGTGCCAGCAGCTTAGATCCTAGCACAGATACGCAGTATTTT	CASSLDPSTDTQYF